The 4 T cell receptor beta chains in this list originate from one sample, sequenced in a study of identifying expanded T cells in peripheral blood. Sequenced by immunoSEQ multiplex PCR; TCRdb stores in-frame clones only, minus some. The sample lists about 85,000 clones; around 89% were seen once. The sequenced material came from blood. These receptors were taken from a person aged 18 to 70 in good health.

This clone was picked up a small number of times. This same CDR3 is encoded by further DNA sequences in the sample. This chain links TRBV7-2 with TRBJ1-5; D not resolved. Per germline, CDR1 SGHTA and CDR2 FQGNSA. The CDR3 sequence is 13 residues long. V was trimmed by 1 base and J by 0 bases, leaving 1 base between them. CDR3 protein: CASSLDSNQPQHF. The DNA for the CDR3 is TGTGCCAGCAGCTTAGATAGCAATCAGCCCCAGCATTTT.

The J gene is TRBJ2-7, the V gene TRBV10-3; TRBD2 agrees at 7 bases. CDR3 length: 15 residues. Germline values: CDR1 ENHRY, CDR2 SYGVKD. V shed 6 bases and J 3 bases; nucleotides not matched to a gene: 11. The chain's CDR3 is CAIRAGTTRLYEQYF. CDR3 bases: TGTGCCATCAGGGCCGGGACTACAAGGCTCTACGAGCAGTACTTC.

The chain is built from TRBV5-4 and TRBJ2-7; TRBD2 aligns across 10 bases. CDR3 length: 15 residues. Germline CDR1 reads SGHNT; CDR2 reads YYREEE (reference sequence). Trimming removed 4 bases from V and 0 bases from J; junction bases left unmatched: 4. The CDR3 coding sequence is TGTGCCAGCAGCCCCGGACTAGCGGACTCCTACGAGCAGTACTTC. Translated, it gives CASSPGLADSYEQYF.

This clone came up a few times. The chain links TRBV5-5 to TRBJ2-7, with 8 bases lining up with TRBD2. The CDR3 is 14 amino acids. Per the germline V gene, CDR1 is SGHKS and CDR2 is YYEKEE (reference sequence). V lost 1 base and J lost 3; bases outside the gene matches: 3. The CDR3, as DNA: TGTGCCAGCAGCTTGAGGGGACTAGACTACGAGCAGTACTTC. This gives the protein CASSLRGLDYEQYF.